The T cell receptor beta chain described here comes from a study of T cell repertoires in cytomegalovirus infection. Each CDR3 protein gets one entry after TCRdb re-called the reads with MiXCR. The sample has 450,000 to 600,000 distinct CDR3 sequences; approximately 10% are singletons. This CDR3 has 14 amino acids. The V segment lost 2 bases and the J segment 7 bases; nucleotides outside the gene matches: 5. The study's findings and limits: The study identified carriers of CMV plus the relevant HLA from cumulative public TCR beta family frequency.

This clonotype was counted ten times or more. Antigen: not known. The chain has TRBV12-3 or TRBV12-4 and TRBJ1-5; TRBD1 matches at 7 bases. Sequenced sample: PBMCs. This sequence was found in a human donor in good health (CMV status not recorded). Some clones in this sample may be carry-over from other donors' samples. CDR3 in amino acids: CASSLRQGRQPQHF. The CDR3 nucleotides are TGTGCCAGCAGTTTAAGACAGGGAAGGCAGCCCCAGCATTTT.